The present entry profiles one T cell receptor (beta chain) with its context. Antigen: not known. Assay: immunoSEQ multiplex PCR; the TCRdb copy retains only in-frame clones and omits some. The sample yields some 150,000 clones, more than 90% seen once. This entry is derived from a study of T cell responses to AZD1222 COVID-19 vaccine. Overall study findings and caveats: The study identified only five to seven AZD1222 recipients as seropositive at baseline. White British donors predominated, females outnumbered males, and clonal diversity was possibly underestimated.

V was cut by 2 bases and J by 1 base, with 13 bases left in between. CDR1 and CDR2 from the germline V gene are LNHDA and SQIVND (reference sequence). The CDR3 contains 16 residues. The sequence was obtained from an adult in good health. The chain links TRBV19 to TRBJ2-3, with a possible D match to TRBD2 (6 bases). Here the sequenced sample was peripheral blood, taken on day 0 of AZD1222 vaccination. CDR3 in DNA: TGTGCCAGTAGTATAAACCTAGCGAGTGGCACAGATACGCAGTATTTT. This sequence encodes CASSINLASGTDTQYF.